A single sample is the source of the 8 T cell receptor beta chains below, sequenced in a study of cytomegalovirus exposure and HLA in healthy donors. Primers included in the PCR were 60 Vbeta and 13 Jbeta primers. Generated by immunoSEQ multiplex PCR, the TCRdb table keeps only in-frame clones and is missing some. Of about 140,000 clones in the sample, about four fifths were seen once. The sequencing input was PBMCs. Receptors originate from a man aged 25-45 years in good health.

The chain combines TRBV5-6 with TRBJ2-5, with a weak D call TRBD2 (5 bases). The DNA end lines up better with TRBJ2-7; the J call may be wrong. CDR3 length: 14 residues. Germline assignment: CDR1 SGHDT and CDR2 YYEEEE. The CDR3 DNA is TGTGCCAGCAGCTTCGGGGAGAATACCTACGAGCAGTACTTC. As protein: CASSFGENTYEQYF.

The CDR3 bases are TGTGCCAGCAGGACCCGGGGGGAGCAGTACTTC. This sequence encodes CASRTRGEQYF. The gene calls are TRBV6-6 and TRBJ2-7, with D perhaps TRBD2 (6 bases). V lost 6 bases, J lost 7 bases, and 10 bases lay in between. This CDR3 is built from 11 residues. The germline CDR1 and CDR2 sequences are MNHNY and SVGAGI (reference sequence).

The chain has TRBV5-8 and TRBJ2-5; TRBD2 aligns across 7 bases. Looked up from germline, CDR1 is SGHTS and CDR2 is YDEGEE. J gave up 5 bases and V 4 bases, and 17 bases lay outside the gene matches. The CDR3 contains 17 residues. Here the CDR3 DNA reads TGTGCCAGCAGCCCCGGACTAGTCAAACTCCTCCAGGAGACCCAGTACTTC. Its protein is CASSPGLVKLLQETQYF. The full variable domain, completed using reference TRBV5-8 and TRBJ2-5, is EAGVTQSPTHLIKTRGQQATLRCSPISGHTSVYWYQQALGLGLQFLLWYDEGEERNRGNFPPRFSGRQFPNYSSELNVNALELEDSALYLCASSPGLVKLLQETQYFGPGTRLLVL.

The genes are TRBV11-2 and TRBJ2-7, with D perhaps TRBD2 (6 bases). CDR1 and CDR2 (germline): SGHAT, FQNNGV. The CDR3 runs 13 residues. The ends were cut back, 1 base at V and 12 bases at J, with 16 bases in the middle. The CDR3 DNA reads TGTGCCAGCAGCTTAGTTTTGGCGGGATCGGTGTACTTC. Protein product: CASSLVLAGSVYF.

The chain joins TRBV18 to TRBJ1-5; 7 bases line up with TRBD1. CDR1 KGHSH and CDR2 LQKENI come from the germline V gene. J gave up 3 bases and V 3 bases, and 5 bases lay outside the gene matches. The CDR3 length is 15 residues. In nucleotides, the CDR3 is TGTGCCAGCTCACCCGGGACAGCCTCCAATCAGCCCCAGCATTTT. Protein product: CASSPGTASNQPQHF.

The chain has TRBV9 and TRBJ2-7; TRBD1 matches 10 bases. V lost 3 bases, J lost 6 bases, and 0 bases stayed unmatched. Germline assignment: CDR1 SGDLS and CDR2 YYNGEE. This CDR3 has 12 amino acids. Here the CDR3 reads CASSGQGAEQYF. As DNA, the CDR3 is TGTGCCAGCAGCGGACAGGGGGCCGAGCAGTACTTC. The full variable domain, in which reference TRBV9 and TRBJ2-7 provide the parts outside the CDR3, is DSGVTQTPKHLITATGQRVTLRCSPRSGDLSVYWYQQSLDQGLQFLIQYYNGEERAKGNILERFSAQQFPDLHSELNLSSLELGDSALYFCASSGQGAEQYFGPGTRLTVT.

The V and J genes are TRBV2 and TRBJ1-6; 9 bases map to TRBD1. Germline assignment: CDR1 SNHLY and CDR2 FYNNEI. J was trimmed by 14 bases and V by 6 bases; bases with no gene match: 8. The CDR3 is made up of 13 amino acids. CDR3 sequence reads: CASSAGQGRALHF. In DNA, the CDR3 is TGTGCCAGCAGCGCCGGACAGGGGAGGGCCCTCCACTTT. Looking up the rest from reference TRBV2 and TRBJ1-6 gives the full variable domain: EPEVTQTPSHQVTQMGQEVILRCVPISNHLYFYWYRQILGQKVEFLVSFYNNEISEKSEIFDDQFSVERPDGSNFTLKIRSTKLEDSAMYFCASSAGQGRALHFGNGTRLTVT.

J is TRBJ2-7 and V is TRBV7-2, with a weak D call TRBD1 (6 bases). Trimming left V 5 bases short and J 7 bases short, with 15 bases between. Germline CDR1 is SGHTA and CDR2 is FQGNSA. The CDR3 is made up of 13 amino acids. The CDR3 bases are TGTGCCAGCAGCACCCGACAGGAAGGGGAGCAGTACTTC. Translation: CASSTRQEGEQYF.